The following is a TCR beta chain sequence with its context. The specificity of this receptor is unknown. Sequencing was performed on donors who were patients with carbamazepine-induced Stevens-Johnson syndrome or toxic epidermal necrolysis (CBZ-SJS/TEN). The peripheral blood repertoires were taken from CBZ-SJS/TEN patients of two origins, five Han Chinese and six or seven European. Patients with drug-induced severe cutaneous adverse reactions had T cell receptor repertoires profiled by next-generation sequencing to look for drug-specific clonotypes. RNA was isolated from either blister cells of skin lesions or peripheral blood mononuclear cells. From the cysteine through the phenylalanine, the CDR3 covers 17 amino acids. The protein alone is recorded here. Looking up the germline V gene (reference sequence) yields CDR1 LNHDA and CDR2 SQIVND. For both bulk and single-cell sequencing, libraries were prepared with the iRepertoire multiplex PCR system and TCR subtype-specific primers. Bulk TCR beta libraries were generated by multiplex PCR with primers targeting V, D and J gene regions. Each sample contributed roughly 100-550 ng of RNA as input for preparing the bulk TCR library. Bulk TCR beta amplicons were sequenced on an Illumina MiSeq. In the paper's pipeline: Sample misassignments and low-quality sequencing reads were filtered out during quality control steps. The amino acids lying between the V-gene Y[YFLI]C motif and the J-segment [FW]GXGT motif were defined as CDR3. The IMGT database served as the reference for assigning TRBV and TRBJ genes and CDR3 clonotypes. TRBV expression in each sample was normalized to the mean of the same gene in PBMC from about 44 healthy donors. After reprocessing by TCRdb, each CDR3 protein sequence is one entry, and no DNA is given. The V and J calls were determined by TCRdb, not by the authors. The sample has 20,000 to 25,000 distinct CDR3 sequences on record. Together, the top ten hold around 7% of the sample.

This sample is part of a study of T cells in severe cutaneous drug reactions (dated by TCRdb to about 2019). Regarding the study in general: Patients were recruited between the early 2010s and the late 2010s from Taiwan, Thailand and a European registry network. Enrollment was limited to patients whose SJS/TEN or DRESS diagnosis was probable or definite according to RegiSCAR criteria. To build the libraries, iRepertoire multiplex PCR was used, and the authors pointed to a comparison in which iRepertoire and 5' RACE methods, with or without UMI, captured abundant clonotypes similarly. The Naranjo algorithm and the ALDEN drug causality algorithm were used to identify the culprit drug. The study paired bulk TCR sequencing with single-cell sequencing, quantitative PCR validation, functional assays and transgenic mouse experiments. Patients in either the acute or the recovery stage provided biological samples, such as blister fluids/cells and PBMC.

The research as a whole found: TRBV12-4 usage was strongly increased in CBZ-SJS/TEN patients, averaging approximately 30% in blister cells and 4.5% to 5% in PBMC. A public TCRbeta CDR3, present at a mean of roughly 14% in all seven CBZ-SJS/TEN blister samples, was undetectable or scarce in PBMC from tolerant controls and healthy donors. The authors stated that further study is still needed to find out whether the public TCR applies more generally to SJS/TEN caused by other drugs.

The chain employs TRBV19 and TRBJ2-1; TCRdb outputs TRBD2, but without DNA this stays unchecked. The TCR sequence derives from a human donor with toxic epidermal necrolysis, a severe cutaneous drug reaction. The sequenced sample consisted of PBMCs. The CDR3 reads CASSTRLAGTSYNEQFF.